Only a few counts were recorded for the clone carrying this T cell receptor (beta chain). Antigen: not known. Trimming took 3 bases from V and 4 from J, leaving 13 bases between them. Looked up from germline, CDR1 is LNHNV and CDR2 is YYDKDF (reference sequence). CDR3 length: 15 amino acids. This table comes from immunoSEQ multiplex PCR, and its TCRdb copy is limited to in-frame clones, with some not included. The repertoire has more than 30,000 clones, approximately 69% of them found once; the top ten carry 25% to 35%. The entry originates in a study of cytotoxic CD8 clonotypes in ibrutinib-treated CLL. About the study: Response sampling took place at median approximately 12 months of treatment, range 6 to 36. Study observations and caveats: The clonality rise at ibrutinib response reflected private clonotype expansion.

Sequenced material: PBMCs, taken before ibrutinib treatment. This rearrangement joins TRBV15 to TRBJ1-5; D is ambiguous. This sequence was found in a human donor with chronic lymphocytic leukemia. This CDR3 is CATSSFGLVNQPQHF. Here the CDR3 DNA reads TGTGCCACCAGCAGTTTCGGACTAGTTAATCAGCCCCAGCATTTT.